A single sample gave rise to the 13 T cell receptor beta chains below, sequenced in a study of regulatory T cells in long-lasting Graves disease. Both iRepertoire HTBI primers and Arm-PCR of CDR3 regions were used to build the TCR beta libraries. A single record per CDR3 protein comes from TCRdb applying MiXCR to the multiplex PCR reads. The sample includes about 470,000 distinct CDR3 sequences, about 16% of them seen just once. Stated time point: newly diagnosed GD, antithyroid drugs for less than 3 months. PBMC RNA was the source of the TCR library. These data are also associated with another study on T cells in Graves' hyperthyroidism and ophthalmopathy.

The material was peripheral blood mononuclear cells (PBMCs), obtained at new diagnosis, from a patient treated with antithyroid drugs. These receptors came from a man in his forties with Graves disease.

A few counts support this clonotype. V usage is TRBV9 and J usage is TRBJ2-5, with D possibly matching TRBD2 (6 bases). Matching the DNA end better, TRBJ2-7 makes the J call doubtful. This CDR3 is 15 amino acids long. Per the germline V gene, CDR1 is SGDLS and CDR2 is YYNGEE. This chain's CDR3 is CASSPTAGFSYEQYF. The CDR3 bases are TGTGCCAGCAGCCCTACAGCGGGCTTCTCCTACGAGCAGTACTTC.

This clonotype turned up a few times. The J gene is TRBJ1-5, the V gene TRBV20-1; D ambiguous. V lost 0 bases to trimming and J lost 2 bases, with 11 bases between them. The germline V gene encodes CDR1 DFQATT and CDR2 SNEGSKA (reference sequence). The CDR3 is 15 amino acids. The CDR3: CSARDRFGGNQPQHF. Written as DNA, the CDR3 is TGCAGTGCTAGAGATCGGTTCGGAGGCAATCAGCCCCAGCATTTT.

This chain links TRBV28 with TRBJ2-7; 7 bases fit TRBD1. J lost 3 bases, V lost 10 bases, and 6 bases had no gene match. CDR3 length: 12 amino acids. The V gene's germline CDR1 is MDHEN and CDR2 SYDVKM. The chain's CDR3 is CATRQGDYEQYF. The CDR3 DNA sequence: TGTGCCACACGGCAGGGGGACTACGAGCAGTACTTC. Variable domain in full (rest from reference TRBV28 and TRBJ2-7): DVKVTQSSRYLVKRTGEKVFLECVQDMDHENMFWYRQDPGLGLRLIYFSYDVKMKEKGDIPEGYSVSREKKERFSLILESASTNQTSMYLCATRQGDYEQYFGPGTRLTVT.

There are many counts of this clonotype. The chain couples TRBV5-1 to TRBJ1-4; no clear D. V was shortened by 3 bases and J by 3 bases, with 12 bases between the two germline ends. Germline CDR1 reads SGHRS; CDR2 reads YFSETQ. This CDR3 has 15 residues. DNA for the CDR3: TGCGCCAGCAGCTCGAGAGGTTCGGCTAATGAAAAACTGTTTTTT. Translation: CASSSRGSANEKLFF.

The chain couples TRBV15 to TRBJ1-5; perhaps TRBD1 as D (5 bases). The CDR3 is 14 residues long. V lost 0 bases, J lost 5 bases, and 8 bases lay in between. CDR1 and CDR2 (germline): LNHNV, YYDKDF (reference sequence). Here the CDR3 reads CATSRDRADQPQHF. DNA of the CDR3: TGTGCCACCAGCAGAGACAGGGCGGATCAGCCCCAGCATTTT. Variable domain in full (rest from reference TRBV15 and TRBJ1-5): DAMVIQNPRYQVTQFGKPVTLSCSQTLNHNVMYWYQQKSSQAPKLLFHYYDKDFNNEADTPDNFQSRRPNTSFCFLDIRSPGLGDTAMYLCATSRDRADQPQHFGDGTRLSIL.

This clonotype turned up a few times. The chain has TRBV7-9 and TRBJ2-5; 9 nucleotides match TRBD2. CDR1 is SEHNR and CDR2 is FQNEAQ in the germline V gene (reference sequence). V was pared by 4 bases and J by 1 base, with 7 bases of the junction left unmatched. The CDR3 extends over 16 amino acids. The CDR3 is CASSSGLAPSQETQYF. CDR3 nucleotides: TGTGCCAGCAGCTCCGGACTAGCGCCTAGCCAAGAGACCCAGTACTTC.

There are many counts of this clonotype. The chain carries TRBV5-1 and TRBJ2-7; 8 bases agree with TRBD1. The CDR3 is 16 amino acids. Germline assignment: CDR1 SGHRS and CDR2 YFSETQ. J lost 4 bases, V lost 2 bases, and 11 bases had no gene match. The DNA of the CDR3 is TGCGCCAGCAGCTTAGACGCCGGGACAGGCTCGTACGAGCAGTACTTC. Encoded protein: CASSLDAGTGSYEQYF.

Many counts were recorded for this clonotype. CDR3 in amino acids: CASSESLPRGNTIYF. For the CDR3, the DNA is TGTGCCAGCAGTGAGAGTCTCCCGCGTGGAAACACCATATATTTT. The chain employs TRBV2 and TRBJ1-3; D is uncertain. Per germline, CDR1 SNHLY and CDR2 FYNNEI. The CDR3 extends over 15 amino acids. Deletions cut 3 bases from V and 3 bases from J, with 12 bases between.

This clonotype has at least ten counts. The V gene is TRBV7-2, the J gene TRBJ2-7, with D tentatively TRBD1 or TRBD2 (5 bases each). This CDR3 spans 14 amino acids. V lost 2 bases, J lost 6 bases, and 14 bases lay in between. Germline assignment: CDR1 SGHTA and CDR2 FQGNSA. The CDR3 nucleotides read TGTGCCAGCAGCTTAAGTGGGGGTGTGGGCGAGCAGTACTTC. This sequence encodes CASSLSGGVGEQYF.

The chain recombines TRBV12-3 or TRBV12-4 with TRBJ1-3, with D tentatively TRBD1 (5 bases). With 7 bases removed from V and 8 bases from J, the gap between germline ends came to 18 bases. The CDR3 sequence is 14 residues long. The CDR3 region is CASTPGTRGDTIYF. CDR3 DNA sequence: TGTGCCAGCACCCCCGGGACCCGAGGGGACACCATATATTTT.

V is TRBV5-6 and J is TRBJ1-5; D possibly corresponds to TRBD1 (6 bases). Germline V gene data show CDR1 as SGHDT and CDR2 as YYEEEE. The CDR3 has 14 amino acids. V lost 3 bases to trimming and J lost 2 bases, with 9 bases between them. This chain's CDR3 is CASSSTGRNQPQHF. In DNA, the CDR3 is TGTGCCAGCAGCTCGACAGGACGCAATCAGCCCCAGCATTTT.

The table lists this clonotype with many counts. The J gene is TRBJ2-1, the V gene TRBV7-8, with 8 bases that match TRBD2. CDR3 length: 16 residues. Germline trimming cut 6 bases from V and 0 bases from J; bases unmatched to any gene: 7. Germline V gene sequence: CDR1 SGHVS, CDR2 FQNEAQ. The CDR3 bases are TGTGCCAGCAGTCGACCCGGGACTAGCTCCTACAATGAGCAGTTCTTC. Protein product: CASSRPGTSSYNEQFF. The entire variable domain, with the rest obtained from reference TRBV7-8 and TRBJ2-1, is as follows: GAGVSQSPRYKVAKRGQDVALRCDPISGHVSLFWYQQALGQGPEFLTYFQNEAQLDKSGLPSDRFFAERPEGSVSTLKIQRTQQEDSAVYLCASSRPGTSSYNEQFFGPGTRLTVL.

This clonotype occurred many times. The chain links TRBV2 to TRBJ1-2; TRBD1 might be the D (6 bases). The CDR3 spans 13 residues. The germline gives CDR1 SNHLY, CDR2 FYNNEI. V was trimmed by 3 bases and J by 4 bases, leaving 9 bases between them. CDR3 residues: CASSEQGTYGYTF. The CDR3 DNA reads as TGTGCCAGCAGTGAGCAGGGGACCTATGGCTACACCTTC.